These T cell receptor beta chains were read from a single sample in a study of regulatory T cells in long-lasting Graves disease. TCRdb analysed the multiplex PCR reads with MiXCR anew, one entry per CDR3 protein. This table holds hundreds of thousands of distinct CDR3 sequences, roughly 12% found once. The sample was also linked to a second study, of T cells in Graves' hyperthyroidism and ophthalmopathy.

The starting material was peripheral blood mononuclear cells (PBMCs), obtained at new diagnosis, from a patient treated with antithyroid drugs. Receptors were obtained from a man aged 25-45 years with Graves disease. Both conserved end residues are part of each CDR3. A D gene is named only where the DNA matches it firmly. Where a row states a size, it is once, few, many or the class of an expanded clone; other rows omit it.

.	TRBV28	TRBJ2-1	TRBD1	CASSTPGGRDEQFF	TGTGCCAGCAGCACACCAGGGGGCAGGGATGAGCAGTTCTTC
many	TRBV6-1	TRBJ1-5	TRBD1	CASTLTGISNQPQHF	TGTGCCAGCACCTTGACAGGGATTAGCAATCAGCCCCAGCATTTT
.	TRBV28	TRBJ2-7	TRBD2	CASRGPGLAGGYEQYF	TGTGCCAGCAGGGGGCCGGGACTAGCGGGAGGGTACGAGCAGTACTTC
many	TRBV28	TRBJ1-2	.	CASSWTASGYTF	TGTGCCAGCAGTTGGACAGCCTCTGGCTACACCTTC
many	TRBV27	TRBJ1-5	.	CASSSSSGLNQPQHF	TGTGCCAGCAGTTCCTCAAGTGGGTTGAATCAGCCCCAGCATTTT
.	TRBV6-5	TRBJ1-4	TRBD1	CASSSTGTGGEKLFF	TGTGCCAGCAGTTCCACCGGGACAGGGGGCGAAAAACTGTTTTTT
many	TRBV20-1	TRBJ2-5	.	CSAPKRQETQYF	TGCAGTGCCCCGAAACGTCAGGAGACCCAGTACTTC
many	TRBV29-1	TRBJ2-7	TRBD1	CSVEAPTGVYEQYF	TGCAGCGTTGAAGCCCCGACAGGGGTCTACGAGCAGTACTTC
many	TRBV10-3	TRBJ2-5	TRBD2	CASATGGGIKETQYF	TGTGCCTCGGCCACCGGGGGAGGGATAAAAGAGACCCAGTACTTC
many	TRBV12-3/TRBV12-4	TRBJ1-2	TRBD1	CASSPKGQGYGYTF	TGTGCCAGCAGTCCCAAGGGACAGGGCTATGGCTACACCTTC
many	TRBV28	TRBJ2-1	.	CASISPIQGNEQFF	TGTGCCAGCATATCTCCGATACAGGGAAATGAGCAGTTCTTC
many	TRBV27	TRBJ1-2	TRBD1	CASSLFETGDYGYTF	TGTGCCAGCAGTTTATTCGAGACAGGGGACTATGGCTACACCTTC
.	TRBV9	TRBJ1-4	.	CASSGRFDEKLFF	TGTGCCAGCAGCGGGAGATTCGATGAAAAACTGTTTTTT
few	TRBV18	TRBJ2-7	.	CASSQNTPDLQYF	TGTGCCAGCTCACAGAACACCCCGGACTTGCAGTACTTC
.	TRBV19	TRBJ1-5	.	CASSIRRGNQPQHF	TGTGCCAGTAGTATAAGGAGGGGCAATCAGCCCCAGCATTTT
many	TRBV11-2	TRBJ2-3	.	CASSLDPRADTQYF	TGTGCCAGCAGCTTAGATCCCAGAGCAGATACGCAGTATTTT
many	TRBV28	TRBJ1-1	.	CASSLLPFGGNTEAFF	TGTGCCAGCAGTTTACTTCCTTTTGGGGGAAACACTGAAGCTTTCTTT
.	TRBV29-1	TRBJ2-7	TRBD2	CSAGGRQGGGRGQYF	TGCAGCGCCGGGGGGAGGCAGGGTGGGGGACGTGGGCAGTACTTC
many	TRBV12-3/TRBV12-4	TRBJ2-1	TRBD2	CASSSSGAFLYEQFF	TGTGCCAGCAGTTCTAGCGGGGCCTTTTTGTATGAGCAGTTCTTC
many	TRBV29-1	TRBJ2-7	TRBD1	CSVEGDSPPYEQYF	TGCAGCGTTGAGGGGGACAGCCCCCCCTACGAGCAGTACTTC
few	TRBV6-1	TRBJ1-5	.	CASSEGLVNQPQHF	TGTGCCAGCAGTGAGGGACTGGTTAATCAGCCCCAGCATTTT
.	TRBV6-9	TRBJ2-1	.	CASSSSRVAYNEQFF	TGTGCCAGCAGTAGTTCGAGGGTTGCCTACAATGAGCAGTTCTTC
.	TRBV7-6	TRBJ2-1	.	CASSSEGGPTSSYNEQFF	TGTGCCAGCAGCTCCGAGGGGGGTCCGACCTCATCTTACAATGAGCAGTTCTTC
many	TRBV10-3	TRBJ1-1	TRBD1	CAISELGQGNTEAFF	TGTGCCATCAGTGAGTTGGGACAGGGGAACACTGAAGCTTTCTTT
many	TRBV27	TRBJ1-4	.	CASSLGGGGGEKLFF	TGTGCCAGCAGTTTGGGCGGCGGGGGCGGTGAAAAACTGTTTTTT
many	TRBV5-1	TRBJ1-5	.	CASTPDGHQPQHF	TGCGCCAGCACCCCGGACGGTCATCAGCCCCAGCATTTT
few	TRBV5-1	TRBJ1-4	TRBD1	CASSLADRRKLFF	TGCGCCAGCAGCTTGGCGGACAGGAGGAAACTGTTTTTT
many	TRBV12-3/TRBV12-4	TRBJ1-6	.	CASSLEISYSPLHF	TGTGCCAGCAGTTTGGAGATATCCTATTCACCCCTCCACTTT
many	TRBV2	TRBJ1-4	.	CASSGRFATNEKLFF	TGTGCCAGCAGCGGGAGATTCGCGACTAATGAAAAACTGTTTTTT
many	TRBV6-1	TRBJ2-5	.	CATNLGGPETQYF	TGTGCCACCAACCTGGGGGGACCAGAGACCCAGTACTTC
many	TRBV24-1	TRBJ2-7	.	CATSDFTAYEQYF	TGTGCCACCAGTGATTTCACGGCGTACGAGCAGTACTTC
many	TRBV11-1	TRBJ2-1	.	CASSLLAYNEQFF	TGTGCCAGCAGCTTGCTAGCCTACAATGAGCAGTTCTTC
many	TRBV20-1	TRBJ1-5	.	CSASAVGQGLQPQHF	TGCAGTGCTAGTGCAGTGGGGCAGGGACTTCAGCCCCAGCATTTT
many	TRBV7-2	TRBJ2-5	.	CASTLIGLGGSETQYF	TGTGCCAGCACCCTTATCGGGCTAGGCGGTTCAGAGACCCAGTACTTC
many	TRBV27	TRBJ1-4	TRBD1	CASSSGQGYEKLFF	TGTGCCAGCAGTTCCGGACAGGGATATGAAAAACTGTTTTTT
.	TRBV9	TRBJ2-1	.	CASSVGVNEQFF	TGTGCCAGCAGCGTTGGGGTGAATGAGCAGTTCTTC
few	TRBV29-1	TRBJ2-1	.	CSVVADNEQFF	TGCAGCGTTGTAGCTGACAATGAGCAGTTCTTC
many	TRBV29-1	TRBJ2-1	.	CSVSMNEQFF	TGCAGCGTGAGCATGAATGAGCAGTTCTTC
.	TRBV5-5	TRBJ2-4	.	CASSLGLNKNIQYF	TGTGCCAGCAGCTTGGGCCTAAATAAAAACATTCAGTACTTC
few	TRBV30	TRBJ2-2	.	CAWNKNRATGELFF	TGTGCCTGGAACAAAAACAGGGCGACCGGGGAGCTGTTTTTT
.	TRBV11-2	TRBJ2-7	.	CASSLGVRIIYEQYF	TGTGCCAGCAGCTTGGGGGTGAGGATAATTTACGAGCAGTACTTC